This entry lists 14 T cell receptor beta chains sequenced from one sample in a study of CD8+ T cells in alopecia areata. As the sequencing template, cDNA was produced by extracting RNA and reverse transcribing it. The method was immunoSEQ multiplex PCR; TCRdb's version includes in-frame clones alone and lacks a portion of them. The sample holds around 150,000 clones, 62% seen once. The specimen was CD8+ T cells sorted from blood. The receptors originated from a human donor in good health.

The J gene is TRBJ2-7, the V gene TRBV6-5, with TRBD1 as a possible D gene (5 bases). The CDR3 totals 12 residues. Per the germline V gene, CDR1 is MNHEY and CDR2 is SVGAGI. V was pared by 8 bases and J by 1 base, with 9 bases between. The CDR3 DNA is TGTGCCAGCCAGGGCATGTCCTACGAGCAGTACTTC. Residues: CASQGMSYEQYF.

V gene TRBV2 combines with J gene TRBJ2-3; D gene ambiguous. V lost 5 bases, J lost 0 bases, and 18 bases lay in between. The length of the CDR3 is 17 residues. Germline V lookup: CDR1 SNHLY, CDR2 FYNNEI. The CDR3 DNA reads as TGTGCCAGCAGTAGTAGCTTCTCATCCTTCAGCACAGATACGCAGTATTTT. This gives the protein CASSSSFSSFSTDTQYF. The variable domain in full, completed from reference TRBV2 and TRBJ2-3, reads EPEVTQTPSHQVTQMGQEVILRCVPISNHLYFYWYRQILGQKVEFLVSFYNNEISEKSEIFDDQFSVERPDGSNFTLKIRSTKLEDSAMYFCASSSSFSSFSTDTQYFGPGTRLTVL.

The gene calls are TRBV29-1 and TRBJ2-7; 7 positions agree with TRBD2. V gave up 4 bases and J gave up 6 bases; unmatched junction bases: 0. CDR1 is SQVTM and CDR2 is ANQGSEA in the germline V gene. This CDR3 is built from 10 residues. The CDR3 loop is CSVGGGEQYF. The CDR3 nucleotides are TGCAGCGTTGGCGGGGGCGAGCAGTACTTC.

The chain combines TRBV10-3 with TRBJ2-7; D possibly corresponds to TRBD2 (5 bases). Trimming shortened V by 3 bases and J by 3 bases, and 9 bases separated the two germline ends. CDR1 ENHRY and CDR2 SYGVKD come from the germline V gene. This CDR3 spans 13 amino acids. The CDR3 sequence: CAISEKRDYEQYF. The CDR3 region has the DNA TGTGCCATCAGTGAAAAACGGGACTACGAGCAGTACTTC.

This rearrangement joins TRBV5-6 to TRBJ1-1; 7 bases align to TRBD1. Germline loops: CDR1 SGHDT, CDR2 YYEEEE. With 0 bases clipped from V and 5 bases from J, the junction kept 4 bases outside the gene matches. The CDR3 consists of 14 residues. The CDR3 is CASSLGTGRTEAFF. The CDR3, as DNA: TGTGCCAGCAGCTTGGGGACAGGAAGAACTGAAGCTTTCTTT.

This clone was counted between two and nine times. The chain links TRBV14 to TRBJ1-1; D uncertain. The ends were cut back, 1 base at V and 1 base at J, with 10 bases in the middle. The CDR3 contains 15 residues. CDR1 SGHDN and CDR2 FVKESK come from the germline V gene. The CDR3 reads CASSQGSGENTEAFF. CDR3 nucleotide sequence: TGTGCCAGCAGCCAAGGAAGTGGGGAGAACACTGAAGCTTTCTTT. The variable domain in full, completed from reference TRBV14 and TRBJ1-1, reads EAGVTQFPSHSVIEKGQTVTLRCDPISGHDNLYWYRRVMGKEIKFLLHFVKESKQDESGMPNNRFLAERTGGTYSTLKVQPAELEDSGVYFCASSQGSGENTEAFFGQGTRLTVV.

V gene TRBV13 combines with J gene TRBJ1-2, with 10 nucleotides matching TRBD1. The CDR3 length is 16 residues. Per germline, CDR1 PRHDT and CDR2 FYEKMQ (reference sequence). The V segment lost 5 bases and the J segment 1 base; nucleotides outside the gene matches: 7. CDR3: CASSRDRGLGNYGYTF. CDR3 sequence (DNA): TGTGCCAGCAGCCGGGACAGGGGTTTGGGTAACTATGGCTACACCTTC.

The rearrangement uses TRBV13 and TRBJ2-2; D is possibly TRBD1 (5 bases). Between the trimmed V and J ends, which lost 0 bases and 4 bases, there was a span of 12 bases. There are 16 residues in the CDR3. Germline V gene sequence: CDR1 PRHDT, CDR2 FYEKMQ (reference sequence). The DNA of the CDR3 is TGTGCCAGCAGCTTAGGTCAGGGCTCTAGCACCGGGGAGCTGTTTTTT. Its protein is CASSLGQGSSTGELFF.

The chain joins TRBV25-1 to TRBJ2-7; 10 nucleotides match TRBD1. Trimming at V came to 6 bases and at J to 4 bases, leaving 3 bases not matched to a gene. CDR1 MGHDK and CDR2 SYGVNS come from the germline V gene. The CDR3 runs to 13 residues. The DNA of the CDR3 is TGTGCCAGCAGCAGGGACAGGGGTTACGAGCAGTACTTC. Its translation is CASSRDRGYEQYF.

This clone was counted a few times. The CDR3 DNA is TGCAGCGTTGAATATGGGGGCGGCGAGCAGTACTTC. It codes for CSVEYGGGEQYF. The chain links TRBV29-1 to TRBJ2-7, with D possibly matching TRBD1 (6 bases). Per the germline V gene, CDR1 is SQVTM and CDR2 is ANQGSEA. The V end was cut by 2 bases, the J end by 6 bases, with 11 bases between. This CDR3 has 12 residues.

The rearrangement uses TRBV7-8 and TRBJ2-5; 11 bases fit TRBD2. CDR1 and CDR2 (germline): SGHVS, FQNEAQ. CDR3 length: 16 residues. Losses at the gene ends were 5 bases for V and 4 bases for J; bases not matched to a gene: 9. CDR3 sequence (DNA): TGTGCCAGCAGCCCGGAGGCCGGACTAGCGGGAGAGACCCAGTACTTC. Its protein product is CASSPEAGLAGETQYF.

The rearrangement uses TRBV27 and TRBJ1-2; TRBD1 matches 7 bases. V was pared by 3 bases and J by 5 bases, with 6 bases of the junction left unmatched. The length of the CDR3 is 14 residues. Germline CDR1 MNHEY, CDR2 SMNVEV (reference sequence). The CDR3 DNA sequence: TGTGCCAGCAGTTTCGACAGGGTGGGATATGGCTACACCTTC. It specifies CASSFDRVGYGYTF.

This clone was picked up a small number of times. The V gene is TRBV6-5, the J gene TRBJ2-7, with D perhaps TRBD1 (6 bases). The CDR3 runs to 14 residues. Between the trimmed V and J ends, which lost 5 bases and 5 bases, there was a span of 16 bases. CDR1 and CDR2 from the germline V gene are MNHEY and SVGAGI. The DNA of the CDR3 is TGTGCCAGCAGTCCGCGAATACAGGGAGACGAGCAGTACTTC. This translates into CASSPRIQGDEQYF.

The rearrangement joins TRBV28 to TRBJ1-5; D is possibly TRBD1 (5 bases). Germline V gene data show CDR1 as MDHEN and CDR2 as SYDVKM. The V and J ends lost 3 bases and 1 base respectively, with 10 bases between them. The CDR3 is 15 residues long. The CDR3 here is CASSFKRGSNQPQHF. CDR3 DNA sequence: TGTGCCAGCAGTTTCAAGCGGGGCAGCAATCAGCCCCAGCATTTT.